The 6 T cell receptor beta chains given below trace back to one sample, sequenced in a study of OX40 agonist ivuxolimab in advanced cancers. TCRdb's table, derived via immunoSEQ multiplex PCR, lists solely in-frame clones and lacks some. The table shows about 79,000 clones, with around 92% occurring only once. The material sequenced was CD4+ or CD8+ T cells sorted from blood, taken in a trial of the OX40 agonist ivuxolimab. These receptors were collected from an adult with an advanced solid tumor such as melanoma, head and neck, liver or kidney cancer.

J is TRBJ2-2 and V is TRBV27; 9 bases map to TRBD2. The CDR3 loop spans 16 amino acids. The junction had 8 bases not matched to a gene; V was cut back by 5 bases and J by 4 bases. Germline values: CDR1 MNHEY, CDR2 SMNVEV (reference sequence). CDR3: CASSPLAGRITGELFF. CDR3 DNA: TGTGCCAGCAGTCCCCTAGCGGGACGGATCACCGGGGAGCTGTTTTTT.

With regard to this clone: Germline and junction disagree at one end, which may indicate a read error. The rearrangement uses TRBV15 and TRBJ2-7; D might be TRBD1 (6 bases). Looked up from germline, CDR1 is LNHNV and CDR2 is YYDKDF (reference sequence). This CDR3 spans 12 amino acids. The CDR3 region is CATSRDGAGADF. The CDR3 DNA reads TGTGCCACCAGCAGAGATGGGGCAGGGGCGGACTTC. The complete variable domain, with remaining parts taken from reference TRBV15 and TRBJ2-7, reads DAMVIQNPRYQVTQFGKPVTLSCSQTLNHNVMYWYQQKSSQAPKLLFHYYDKDFNNEADTPDNFQSRRPNTSFCFLDIRSPGLGDTAMYLCATSRDGAGADFGPGTRLTVT.

J is TRBJ2-7 and V is TRBV19, with a weak D call TRBD1 (6 bases). Germline values: CDR1 LNHDA, CDR2 SQIVND (reference sequence). The germline V and J ends were trimmed by 6 bases and 4 bases, with 13 bases remaining between them. The CDR3 covers 13 residues. CDR3 nucleotide sequence: TGTGCCAGTAGCCCAGGGGCGGGTTACGAGCAGTACTTC. It encodes CASSPGAGYEQYF.

The chain uses TRBV9 and TRBJ2-7, with D maybe TRBD1 (7 bases). The CDR3 totals 14 residues. Germline-derived CDR1 and CDR2 are SGDLS and YYNGEE. Trimming removed 4 bases at V and 5 bases at J, with 16 bases between. CDR3 sequence: CASSPGGGWDEQYF. For the CDR3, the DNA is TGTGCCAGCAGCCCCGGAGGGGGCTGGGACGAGCAGTACTTC. Complete variable domain (other parts from reference TRBV9 and TRBJ2-7): DSGVTQTPKHLITATGQRVTLRCSPRSGDLSVYWYQQSLDQGLQFLIQYYNGEERAKGNILERFSAQQFPDLHSELNLSSLELGDSALYFCASSPGGGWDEQYFGPGTRLTVT.

The J gene is TRBJ2-7, the V gene TRBV10-3; maybe TRBD1 (6 bases). The CDR3 is 13 residues long. Germline assignment: CDR1 ENHRY and CDR2 SYGVKD. Trimming stripped 3 bases from V and 3 bases from J, with 9 bases between. The CDR3 DNA follows: TGTGCCATCAGTGATAAACAGGGCTACGAGCAGTACTTC. The encoded protein is CAISDKQGYEQYF.

The gene calls are TRBV7-9 and TRBJ1-5, with 7 bases identical to TRBD1. The germline V gene encodes CDR1 SEHNR and CDR2 FQNEAQ (reference sequence). V was pared by 0 bases and J by 7 bases, with 9 bases of the junction left unmatched. CDR3 length: 16 residues. The CDR3 coding sequence is TGTGCCAGCAGCTTAGCCGCGGACAGGATTAACCAGCCCCAGCATTTT. Protein product: CASSLAADRINQPQHF.